These T cell receptor beta chains were read from a single sample in a study of molecular identifiers for immune sequencing clone quantification. Using its own MiXCR run on the PCR reads, TCRdb lists one record per CDR3 protein. The table has about 320,000 distinct CDR3 sequences, roughly a quarter seen once. Sequencing was carried out using naive CD8+ T cells from blood, with Jurkat cell RNA spiked in. Receptors originate from a human donor in good health. Some libraries in this study had Jurkat cell RNA spiked in. Each CDR3 is given with its conserved first and last residue.

TRBV27	TRBJ2-3	CASSPQASTDTQYF
TRBV7-9	TRBJ1-1	CASSPRGASRTEAFF
TRBV29-1	TRBJ1-2	CSISAGFRNYGYTF
TRBV5-1	TRBJ2-7	CASSFLGQGSYEQYF
TRBV7-9	TRBJ2-3	CACSSDYRVTDTQYF
TRBV7-9	TRBJ2-7	CATNGRELDEQYF
TRBV20-1	TRBJ2-7	CSARDRQGQGYEYEQYF
TRBV27	TRBJ2-7	CASSATGGGGYEQYF
TRBV4-3	TRBJ2-1	CASSQDREEAGESEFF
TRBV27	TRBJ2-2	CASSLGAGVLNTGELFF
TRBV14	TRBJ1-2	CASSQDKRGGYTF
TRBV7-9	TRBJ2-4	CASSLGTMKNIQYF
TRBV23-1	TRBJ2-3	CASSQSLAGRDTQYF
TRBV28	TRBJ2-7	CASSLRGLVGVYEQYF
TRBV4-3	TRBJ2-7	CASREGLAGSAQYF
TRBV6-5	TRBJ2-5	CASSYSGGVQETQYF
TRBV29-1	TRBJ2-5	CSVEDFNRGQETQYF
TRBV9	TRBJ2-7	CASSSIPFSEQYF
TRBV11-2	TRBJ2-3	CASSPSGTSGDTQYF
TRBV11-2	TRBJ2-2	CASSLDVRTLNTGELFF
TRBV12-3/TRBV12-4	TRBJ1-1	CASLLLNTEAFF
TRBV28	TRBJ2-4	CASSIGGWLNF
TRBV14	TRBJ2-7	CASSPGRGSYAPYF
TRBV14	TRBJ2-7	CASSHGRAYEQYF
TRBV24-1	TRBJ1-5	CATSDQGDQPQHF
TRBV5-1	TRBJ1-1	CASSLIFTNTEAFF
TRBV7-9	TRBJ2-2	CASSTTRNTGELFF
TRBV11-2	TRBJ2-7	CASSPIDTRSYEQYF
TRBV20-1	TRBJ2-7	CSARAVSGTNEQYF
TRBV7-9	TRBJ2-7	CASSSRQGLPYEQYF
TRBV27	TRBJ2-2	CASSLVIAEELFF
TRBV6-5	TRBJ2-7	CASSYQSTPGYEQYF
TRBV4-1	TRBJ1-3	CASRQGAGNTIYF
TRBV5-1	TRBJ1-1	CASSGAINTEAFF
TRBV28	TRBJ2-3	CASSLKSGRLDTQYF
TRBV24-1	TRBJ1-1	CATSDLDTEAFF
TRBV5-6	TRBJ2-2	CASSLSLARDTGELFF
TRBV7-2	TRBJ2-1	CASSLLAGGSYNEQFF
TRBV7-9	TRBJ2-2	CASNLLIAWGELFF
TRBV6-5	TRBJ2-5	CASRRLAGGQETQYF
TRBV20-1	TRBJ2-2	CSARDLRTDFSGELFF
TRBV3-1	TRBJ1-4	CASSQEHGQDWANEKLFF
TRBV19	TRBJ1-6	CASSSRPDAWSPLHF
TRBV11-2	TRBJ1-1	CAGSIAGTEAFF
TRBV27	TRBJ1-6	CASSLKEPLLSYNSPLHF
TRBV30	TRBJ1-5	CARPGRQGAGQPQHF
TRBV14	TRBJ2-2	CASSLGPGQGYTGELFF
TRBV19	TRBJ2-7	CASQPTSGSDYEQYF
TRBV20-1	TRBJ1-2	CSARDRDTLYYGYTF
TRBV7-9	TRBJ1-1	CASSLGQFGQGTNTEAFF
TRBV7-8	TRBJ2-3	CASGGGLAGATWGDTQYF
TRBV28	TRBJ2-3	CASSSRVDTQYF
TRBV6-6	TRBJ1-5	CASSSFGGSQPQHF
TRBV7-9	TRBJ1-1	CARRGDRVLTEAFF
TRBV19	TRBJ2-7	CASSIGLAGAYEQYF
TRBV7-9	TRBJ2-7	CASSGTSGRPAQYF
TRBV6-5	TRBJ2-5	CASNSTPSQQETQYF
TRBV7-9	TRBJ2-7	CASTGAHEQYF
TRBV7-9	TRBJ2-7	CASSSEGPTGTSYEQYF